This T cell receptor (beta chain) was observed in a study of Graves' ophthalmopathy and Graves' hyperthyroidism. For the study at large: Specimen type is peripheral blood, obtained at initial diagnosis before any treatment. Findings of the study overall: Most thyroid-expanded clonotypes exceeding 0.001 frequency were also found in blood.

Germline V gene data show CDR1 as SGHTA and CDR2 as FQGTGA. V shed 5 bases and J 12 bases; nucleotides not matched to a gene: 4. CDR3 length equals 11 residues. This clonotype came up once. The target antigen is unknown. Beta-chain TCR CDR3 regions were amplified from RNA transcripts. First-round RT-PCR employed HTBI primers, with a second-round multiplex PCR after it. A single record per CDR3 protein comes from TCRdb applying MiXCR to the multiplex PCR reads. This sample yields about 740,000 distinct CDR3 sequences, of which roughly 41% are seen a single time; approximately 43% belongs to the top ten.

This receptor was identified in an adult man with Graves' ophthalmopathy. The chain employs TRBV7-3 and TRBJ1-2, with 9 bases matching TRBD1. Specimen: peripheral blood. CDR3 loop: CASSGDRANTF. The CDR3 DNA sequence: TGTGCCAGCAGCGGGGACAGGGCCAACACCTTC.